These 32 T cell receptor beta chains were sequenced from one sample in a study of cytomegalovirus exposure and HLA in healthy donors (dated by TCRdb to 2015 to 2018). To prepare the library, the immunoSEQ multiplex PCR assay was applied. As stored in TCRdb, this immuneACCESS dataset retains in-frame rearrangements with V and J assigned. A fraction of the clones does not appear; measured against another copy, unresolved V genes explain less than half of the discrepancy, and the remainder lacks a known reason. The sample has approximately 260,000 clones on record, around 88% of them singletons. 1.2% of the sample lies in the top ten. The specimen sequenced was PBMCs. These receptor sequences come from a woman aged 30 to 39 in good health and CMV-seropositive.

V and J are TRBV7-7 and TRBJ2-2, with a tentative D call TRBD2 (5 bases). Germline V gene sequence: CDR1 SSHAT, CDR2 FNYEAQ (reference sequence). The V end lost 3 bases, the J end lost 4 bases, and 12 bases lay between the germline ends. The CDR3 totals 15 residues. DNA for the CDR3: TGTGCCAGCAGCTTTGGTGAAGGGAGCACCGGGGAGCTGTTTTTT. It codes for CASSFGEGSTGELFF.

V is TRBV7-9 and J is TRBJ2-3; no firm D call. In germline, CDR1 is SEHNR, CDR2 FQNEAQ (reference sequence). The V end was cut by 4 bases, the J end by 6 bases, with 8 bases between. The length of the CDR3 is 12 residues. The CDR3 DNA reads as TGTGCCAGCAGCTGGCGGTCGGATACGCAGTATTTT. Translated, it gives CASSWRSDTQYF.

V is TRBV7-2 and J is TRBJ1-3; D possibly corresponds to TRBD1 (5 bases). Germline V gene sequence: CDR1 SGHTA, CDR2 FQGNSA. The CDR3 length is 16 residues. Deletions cut 5 bases from V and 0 bases from J, with 14 bases between. This CDR3 is CASSPRQFLSGNTIYF. The CDR3 DNA sequence: TGTGCCAGCAGCCCAAGACAGTTTCTCTCTGGAAACACCATATATTTT. The whole variable domain, remainder taken from reference TRBV7-2 and TRBJ1-3, is GAGVSQSPSNKVTEKGKDVELRCDPISGHTALYWYRQSLGQGLEFLIYFQGNSAPDKSGLPSDRFSAERTGGSVSTLTIQRTQQEDSAVYLCASSPRQFLSGNTIYFGEGSWLTVV.

The chain is built from TRBV29-1 and TRBJ2-7; D is perhaps TRBD2 (5 bases). V was shortened by 0 bases and J by 6 bases, with 6 bases between the two germline ends. CDR1 and CDR2 from the germline V gene are SQVTM and ANQGSEA. This CDR3 is built from 11 residues. The CDR3 spells CSVEELGEQYF. In DNA form, the CDR3 reads TGCAGCGTTGAAGAACTAGGCGAGCAGTACTTC.

This chain uses TRBV5-1 with TRBJ2-1, with 7 bases that match TRBD2. Trimming removed 2 bases from V and 4 bases from J; junction bases left unmatched: 6. CDR1 SGHRS and CDR2 YFSETQ come from the germline V gene. This CDR3 spans 15 amino acids. CDR3 DNA sequence: TGCGCCAGCAGCTTACTGAGCGGGGATTACAATGAGCAGTTCTTC. Amino acid sequence: CASSLLSGDYNEQFF.

The rearrangement uses TRBV19 and TRBJ1-2, with TRBD1 matching 7 bases. From germline, CDR1 is LNHDA and CDR2 SQIVND (reference sequence). V lost 4 bases to trimming and J lost 6 bases; unmatched junction nucleotides: 5. CDR3 length equals 13 residues. CDR3 amino acids: CASSTQGEDGYTF. The CDR3 nucleotides read TGTGCCAGTAGTACCCAGGGGGAGGATGGCTACACCTTC.

The chain links TRBV27 to TRBJ2-7; TRBD2 matches at 9 bases. The V gene end was trimmed by 6 bases and the J gene end by 7 bases; junction bases not matched to a gene: 16. The CDR3 consists of 16 residues. CDR1 and CDR2 (germline): MNHEY, SMNVEV (reference sequence). In DNA form, the CDR3 reads TGTGCCAGCAGATCTAATAGCGGGAGAGGAAGGAGTGAGCAGTACTTC. It specifies CASRSNSGRGRSEQYF.

The CDR3 nucleotides read TGTGCCAGCAGCGCCAGCGGGAGCTTTCTCGAGGAGCTGTTTTTT. This sequence encodes CASSASGSFLEELFF. V usage is TRBV5-5 and J usage is TRBJ2-2, with 8 bases lining up with TRBD2. CDR1 is SGHKS, CDR2 YYEKEE, per germline (reference sequence). V shed 4 bases, J shed 10 bases, and the junction held 12 bases outside the gene matches. The CDR3 is 15 amino acids.

The V call is TRBV7-9, the J call TRBJ2-5, with 13 bases aligning to TRBD2. V was clipped by 5 bases and J by 5 bases; unmatched bases: 14. The CDR3 is 18 residues long. Germline assignment: CDR1 SEHNR and CDR2 FQNEAQ (reference sequence). The CDR3 here is CASSDGTSGTGYWETQYF. The CDR3 DNA follows: TGTGCCAGCAGCGACGGGACTAGCGGGACGGGCTATTGGGAGACCCAGTACTTC.

This rearrangement joins TRBV2 to TRBJ1-5; 11 bases align to TRBD1. Per the germline V gene, CDR1 is SNHLY and CDR2 is FYNNEI. There are 14 residues in the CDR3. V was clipped by 8 bases and J by 2 bases; unmatched bases: 2. The CDR3 protein is CASGQGARNQPQHF. CDR3 in DNA: TGTGCCAGCGGACAGGGGGCGCGCAATCAGCCCCAGCATTTT.

The rearrangement links TRBV28 to TRBJ1-1; no reliable D call. CDR3 size: 16 residues. Germline lookup yields CDR1 MDHEN and CDR2 SYDVKM. V was cut by 2 bases and J by 1 base, with 14 bases left in between. The CDR3 loop reads CASSLGGPGKNTEAFF. As DNA, the CDR3 is TGTGCCAGCAGTTTAGGCGGGCCGGGAAAGAACACTGAAGCTTTCTTT.

This chain uses TRBV7-8 with TRBJ2-7, with a weak D call TRBD2 (6 bases). The germline V gene has CDR1 SGHVS and CDR2 FQNEAQ. The CDR3 length is 14 residues. V was clipped by 0 bases and J by 3 bases, with 9 bases between them. CDR3 sequence reads: CASSLAPSVYEQYF. In DNA form, the CDR3 reads TGTGCCAGCAGCTTAGCACCTAGCGTCTACGAGCAGTACTTC.

With respect to this clone: Other DNA sequences in this sample translate to the same CDR3. The chain uses TRBV11-3 and TRBJ2-5; TRBD2 matches at 11 bases. This CDR3 region has 15 residues. V was clipped by 4 bases and J by 2 bases; unmatched bases: 3. In germline, CDR1 is SGHNT, CDR2 YENEEA. The CDR3 sequence: CASSSGLAAQETQYF. The CDR3, as DNA: TGTGCCAGCAGCTCGGGACTAGCGGCGCAAGAGACCCAGTACTTC. The full variable domain, with the rest looked up from reference TRBV11-3 and TRBJ2-5, is EAGVVQSPRYKIIEKKQPVAFWCNPISGHNTLYWYLQNLGQGPELLIRYENEEAVDDSQLPKDRFSAERLKGVDSTLKIQPAELGDSAVYLCASSSGLAAQETQYFGPGTRLLVL.

The rearrangement links TRBV28 to TRBJ2-7; a possible D gene is TRBD1 (5 bases). The germline gives CDR1 MDHEN, CDR2 SYDVKM. CDR3 size: 14 residues. V was cut by 2 bases and J by 4 bases, with 12 bases left in between. This CDR3 is CASSLKASGYEQYF. The CDR3 region has the DNA TGTGCCAGCAGTTTAAAAGCGTCAGGGTACGAGCAGTACTTC.

This clone was seen a single time. This chain uses TRBV20-1 with TRBJ2-7; D uncertain. The CDR3 consists of 11 residues. Germline V gives CDR1 DFQATT, CDR2 SNEGSKA (reference sequence). The CDR3 coding sequence is TGCAGGGGCGATAGTGGCACCGAGCAGTACTTC. This sequence encodes CRGDSGTEQYF.

This chain connects TRBV5-1 to TRBJ2-7; 7 nucleotides agree with TRBD1. In germline, CDR1 is SGHRS, CDR2 YFSETQ. CDR3 length: 13 residues. V shed 5 bases and J 5 bases; nucleotides not matched to a gene: 7. CDR3 sequence reads: CASRIGTVDEQYF. The CDR3 bases are TGCGCCAGCAGAATCGGGACAGTTGACGAGCAGTACTTC.

This chain links TRBV6-1 with TRBJ1-1; D gene unclear. V lost 1 base and J 1 base, leaving 10 bases between the germline ends. The CDR3 is 15 amino acids. The germline V gene has CDR1 MNHNS and CDR2 SASEGT. The CDR3 DNA reads as TGTGCCAGCAGTGAAGGTCCAGGCTGGAACACTGAAGCTTTCTTT. It is translated as CASSEGPGWNTEAFF.

This clone occurred once. The V gene is TRBV6-1, the J gene TRBJ1-4; TRBD1 agrees at 8 bases. With V trimmed by 3 bases and J by 10 bases, 4 bases remained unmatched. Germline V gene lookup returns CDR1 MNHNS and CDR2 SASEGT. The CDR3 totals 13 residues. This CDR3 reads CASSETGVGKLFF. DNA for the CDR3: TGTGCCAGCAGTGAGACAGGGGTTGGAAAACTGTTTTTT.

The chain uses TRBV5-4 and TRBJ2-3; D is uncertain. Germline loops: CDR1 SGHNT, CDR2 YYREEE (reference sequence). Trimming cost V 0 bases and J 0 bases, with 14 bases left between them. The CDR3 is made up of 17 amino acids. The CDR3 loop is CASSLGPPGTSTDTQYF. DNA for the CDR3: TGTGCCAGCAGCTTGGGCCCCCCAGGAACTAGCACAGATACGCAGTATTTT.

V is TRBV28 and J is TRBJ2-7; the match to TRBD1 covers 7 bases. This CDR3 comprises 13 residues. V shed 4 bases, J shed 2 bases, and the junction held 2 bases outside the gene matches. CDR1 and CDR2 from the germline V gene are MDHEN and SYDVKM. This chain's CDR3 is CASSYTGAYEQYF. In DNA, the CDR3 is TGTGCCAGCAGTTACACAGGGGCCTACGAGCAGTACTTC.

The chain combines TRBV29-1 with TRBJ1-1; D is possibly TRBD1 (6 bases). Trimming stripped 4 bases from V and 4 bases from J, with 13 bases between. The length of the CDR3 is 13 residues. The germline V gene has CDR1 SQVTM and CDR2 ANQGSEA. DNA for the CDR3: TGCAGCGTTGGGCAGGGGACCTCCACTGAAGCTTTCTTT. The encoded protein is CSVGQGTSTEAFF. Variable domain in full (rest from reference TRBV29-1 and TRBJ1-1): SAVISQKPSRDICQRGTSLTIQCQVDSQVTMMFWYRQQPGQSLTLIATANQGSEATYESGFVIDKFPISRPNLTFSTLTVSNMSPEDSSIYLCSVGQGTSTEAFFGQGTRLTVV.

This clone was picked up one time. This chain links TRBV6-8 with TRBJ1-4; D is undetermined. The CDR3 extends over 15 amino acids. The V and J ends lost 3 bases and 0 bases respectively, with 8 bases between them. CDR1 and CDR2 from the germline V gene are MNHGY and SAAAGT. The CDR3: CASSYVRPTNEKLFF. DNA for the CDR3: TGTGCCAGCAGTTATGTCAGGCCAACTAATGAAAAACTGTTTTTT.

The V call is TRBV11-1, the J call TRBJ2-2, with TRBD2 as a possible D gene (5 bases). The V gene lost 5 bases and the J gene lost 5 bases, with 15 bases spanning the gap. Germline assignment: CDR1 SGHAT and CDR2 FQDESV (reference sequence). The length of the CDR3 is 15 residues. CDR3 in DNA: TGTGCCAGCAGCCCAACACTGAGGGAGACCGGGGAGCTGTTTTTT. Translation gives CASSPTLRETGELFF.

This rearrangement joins TRBV6-1 to TRBJ2-1, with 8 positions matching TRBD2. V dropped 4 bases and J dropped 10; count of bases not matched to a gene: 12. The CDR3 is 15 residues long. CDR1 and CDR2 (germline): MNHNS, SASEGT. The CDR3 DNA reads as TGTGCCAGCAGTGGCTCGAGCGGGAGTGCGCTAGAGCAGTTCTTC. Translating it yields CASSGSSGSALEQFF.

V usage is TRBV2 and J usage is TRBJ2-7, with TRBD2 as a possible D gene (6 bases). Germline V gene lookup returns CDR1 SNHLY and CDR2 FYNNEI. V was shortened by 6 bases and J by 0 bases, with 15 bases between the two germline ends. The CDR3 totals 15 residues. Here the CDR3 reads CASRGLQPSSYEQYF. The DNA of the CDR3 is TGTGCCAGCAGGGGACTCCAACCTAGCTCCTACGAGCAGTACTTC.

V usage is TRBV2 and J usage is TRBJ2-3; maybe TRBD2 (5 bases). The CDR3 sequence is 15 residues long. The ends were cut back, 0 bases at V and 0 bases at J, with 7 bases in the middle. Germline V gene data show CDR1 as SNHLY and CDR2 as FYNNEI. Written as DNA, the CDR3 is TGTGCCAGCAGTGAAGCAGGGAGAAGCACAGATACGCAGTATTTT. It encodes CASSEAGRSTDTQYF.

This chain joins TRBV4-1 and TRBJ1-2, with 8 nucleotides matching TRBD1. There are 15 residues in the CDR3. The germline V gene has CDR1 MGHRA and CDR2 YSYEKL. J was trimmed by 6 bases and V by 0 bases; bases with no gene match: 6. In DNA, the CDR3 is TGCGCCAGCAGCCAAGATGGGCAGGGGGCGGATGGCTACACCTTC. It is translated as CASSQDGQGADGYTF.

The rearrangement links TRBV9 to TRBJ2-7; the match to TRBD2 covers 12 bases. CDR3 size: 14 residues. With V trimmed by 1 base and J by 5 bases, 1 base remained unmatched. Germline V gives CDR1 SGDLS, CDR2 YYNGEE. The CDR3 here is CASSVRTSGDEQYF. The DNA for the CDR3 is TGTGCCAGCAGCGTAAGGACTAGCGGGGACGAGCAGTACTTC.

The chain combines TRBV11-2 with TRBJ1-3, with a weak D call TRBD1 (6 bases). The V gene's germline CDR1 is SGHAT and CDR2 FQNNGV. This CDR3 comprises 17 residues. Trimming took off 5 bases at V and 1 base at J, with 18 bases between the two ends. The CDR3 sequence: CASSGTGFRASGNTIYF. For the CDR3, the DNA is TGTGCCAGCAGCGGCACAGGGTTTCGGGCGTCTGGAAACACCATATATTTT.

The chain recombines TRBV7-9 with TRBJ2-7; a weak D match, TRBD2 (6 bases). The CDR3 contains 16 residues. V shed 2 bases and J shed 3 bases, with 17 bases lying between them. The germline CDR1 and CDR2 sequences are SEHNR and FQNEAQ (reference sequence). The chain's CDR3 is CASSLTAGTRHYEQYF. The CDR3 DNA reads TGTGCCAGCAGCTTAACGGCGGGGACTCGACACTACGAGCAGTACTTC.

The chain uses TRBV2 and TRBJ2-3; TRBD1 matches at 9 bases. Germline CDR1 is SNHLY and CDR2 is FYNNEI. This CDR3 contains 17 residues. V shed 7 bases and J 4 bases; nucleotides not matched to a gene: 15. This CDR3 reads CASTGTGSFSGPDTQYF. The CDR3, as DNA: TGTGCCAGCACCGGGACAGGGTCCTTCTCTGGTCCAGATACGCAGTATTTT. The full variable domain, in which reference TRBV2 and TRBJ2-3 provide the parts outside the CDR3, is EPEVTQTPSHQVTQMGQEVILRCVPISNHLYFYWYRQILGQKVEFLVSFYNNEISEKSEIFDDQFSVERPDGSNFTLKIRSTKLEDSAMYFCASTGTGSFSGPDTQYFGPGTRLTVL.

The V and J genes are TRBV11-3 and TRBJ2-4; 8 positions match TRBD2. Germline V gene data show CDR1 as SGHNT and CDR2 as YENEEA. V was clipped by 5 bases and J by 3 bases; unmatched bases: 9. This CDR3 has 16 amino acids. The CDR3 sequence: CASSKGAGAGKNIQYF. The CDR3 DNA sequence: TGTGCCAGCAGCAAAGGAGCGGGAGCGGGCAAAAACATTCAGTACTTC. The variable domain in full, completed from reference TRBV11-3 and TRBJ2-4, reads EAGVVQSPRYKIIEKKQPVAFWCNPISGHNTLYWYLQNLGQGPELLIRYENEEAVDDSQLPKDRFSAERLKGVDSTLKIQPAELGDSAVYLCASSKGAGAGKNIQYFGAGTRLSVL.